The source of this TCR beta chain is a study of hypomethylating agent response in myelodysplastic syndrome. Whole-study context: The myelodysplastic syndrome patients comprised several men and a couple of women. Of around 12 patients, about 5 carried TET2, the most frequent mutation.

CDR1 is SGHNT and CDR2 is YYREEE in the germline V gene (reference sequence). The CDR3 is 14 residues long. V was shortened by 4 bases and J by 6 bases, with 16 bases between the two germline ends. Remarks on this clone: The same CDR3 can be traced to other DNA sequences in this sample.

Generated by immunoSEQ multiplex PCR, the TCRdb table keeps only in-frame clones and is missing some. The sample lists several thousand clones; approximately 84% were seen once. The sequenced sample was bone marrow, obtained before or after starting hypomethylating agent treatment for myelodysplastic syndrome (not recorded which). The TCR originated in a human donor with myelodysplastic syndrome. The rearrangement joins TRBV5-4 to TRBJ2-5, with TRBD1 as a possible D gene (5 bases). The DNA for the CDR3 is TGTGCCAGCAGCCTAGACCAGGGATGGAAGACCCAGTACTTC. Protein product: CASSLDQGWKTQYF.